These 2 T cell receptor beta chains were all obtained from the same sample, sequenced in a study of CD8+CD57+ T cells in acquired aplastic anemia. The template used for profiling TCR beta VDJ and CDR3 was genomic DNA. TCRdb analysed the reads with MiXCR anew, one entry per CDR3 protein. The sample comprises approximately 270,000 distinct CDR3 sequences, roughly 50% of which are singletons, and under 8.5% rests with the top ten. Source material: sorted CD4+, CD8+, or CD8+CD57+ T cells (not recorded which) from PBMCs. These receptors were taken from a human donor with severe aplastic anemia or a healthy control (not recorded which).

Remarks on this clonotype: Without the conserved terminal phenylalanine or tryptophan, this CDR3 likely stems from a read error. J is TRBJ2-3 and V is TRBV7-9; 7 nucleotides align to TRBD1. Germline loops: CDR1 SEHNR, CDR2 FQNEAQ (reference sequence). The trim removed 6 bases at V and 6 bases at J, leaving 12 bases unmatched. The CDR3 loop spans 15 amino acids. The CDR3 protein is CASSSQTGSGDTQYS. The CDR3 DNA reads TGTGCCAGCAGTTCCCAGACAGGGTCCGGCGATACGCAGTATTCT.

J is TRBJ2-3 and V is TRBV19, with TRBD2 matching over 8 bases. J lost 2 bases, V lost 3 bases, and 4 bases had no gene match. Germline V CDR1 and CDR2: LNHDA, SQIVND (reference sequence). This CDR3 has 15 residues. CDR3 nucleotides: TGTGCCAGTAGTATGGGCGGGGGGCCCACAGATACGCAGTATTTT. Translating it yields CASSMGGGPTDTQYF.